Listed below are T cell receptor beta chains from one sample, sequenced in a study of T-cell reconstitution after alpha-beta-depleted transplantation in children. A single record per CDR3 protein comes from TCRdb applying MiXCR to the PCR reads. The table shows about 540,000 distinct CDR3 sequences, with 15% to 20% occurring only once. The sequencing used PBMCs from the stem cell graft donor, collected from the stem cell graft. The receptors here all came from a human donor who donated a stem cell graft to a child with acute lymphoblastic leukemia. CDR3s include the opening cysteine and the closing phenylalanine or tryptophan. A D gene is named only where the DNA matches it firmly. Not all rows give a size; the values are once, few, many and, for expanded clones, a class.

>TRBJ1-5|few|TRBV5-6|.
CATGSFRSNQPQHF
TGTGCCACGGGCAGCTTCAGAAGCAATCAGCCCCAGCATTTT
>TRBJ2-1|once|TRBV14|.
CASSQGPFYNEQFF
TGTGCCAGCAGCCAGGGACCGTTCTACAATGAGCAGTTCTTC
>TRBJ2-3|.|TRBV9|TRBD1
CASRSQDRVSQYF
TGTGCCAGCAGGTCCCAGGACAGGGTCAGTCAGTATTTT
>TRBJ1-1|.|TRBV5-1|.
CASHETGNTEAFF
TGCGCCAGCCATGAAACAGGGAACACTGAAGCTTTCTTT
>TRBJ2-3|many|TRBV4-2|.
CASSQVEGETDTQYF
TGTGCCAGCAGCCAAGTTGAGGGGGAGACAGATACGCAGTATTTT
>TRBJ2-1|many|TRBV28|TRBD2
CASSQEREPYNEQFF
TGTGCCAGCAGCCAAGAGCGGGAGCCGTACAATGAGCAGTTCTTC
>TRBJ2-4|.|TRBV20-1|.
CSANYLLAKNIQYF
TGCAGTGCTAACTATCTCCTAGCCAAAAACATTCAGTACTTC
>TRBJ2-2|few|TRBV15|.
CATSRRGNTGELFF
TGTGCCACCAGCAGAAGAGGGAACACCGGGGAGCTGTTTTTT
>TRBJ2-1|.|TRBV15|TRBD1
CATSAQGFGLNEQFF
TGTGCCACCAGCGCACAGGGGTTCGGGCTCAATGAGCAGTTCTTC
>TRBJ2-1|.|TRBV20-1|TRBD2
CSARVGGTSGRRGFFDEQFF
TGCAGTGCTAGGGTAGGCGGGACTAGCGGGAGAAGGGGATTTTTCGATGAGCAGTTCTTC
>TRBJ1-1|few|TRBV5-1|TRBD1
CASSWSTGANTEAFF
TGCGCCAGCAGCTGGTCGACAGGGGCCAACACTGAAGCTTTCTTT
>TRBJ2-7|few|TRBV28|.
CASSLATSPVLTEQYF
TGTGCCAGCAGTTTAGCCACCTCCCCAGTGTTGACCGAGCAGTACTTC
>TRBJ1-5|few|TRBV19|TRBD1
CASNDRGEQPQHF
TGTGCCAGTAATGACAGGGGAGAGCAGCCCCAGCATTTT
>TRBJ1-1|.|TRBV5-1|.
CASSAVGPNTEAFF
TGCGCCAGCTCGGCGGTTGGGCCGAACACTGAAGCTTTCTTT
>TRBJ1-1|.|TRBV5-1|TRBD1
CASRGTGRNTEAFF
TGCGCCAGTAGAGGGACAGGGAGGAACACTGAAGCTTTCTTT